This T cell receptor beta chain was sequenced for a study of identical twins. Study-level findings and limits: Recombination models fit unrelated individuals' TCR alpha sharing but underestimated twins'. Insertions were fewer in abundant cord blood beta clonotypes, whereas memory repertoires showed none of this pattern.

V lost 0 bases to trimming and J lost 0 bases, with 13 bases between them. This CDR3 contains 17 residues. Looked up from germline, CDR1 is SGHRS and CDR2 is YFSETQ. TCRdb called the 5' RACE reads again in MiXCR, with one record for every CDR3 protein. There are some 630,000 distinct CDR3 sequences in the sample; 7.1% occur only once, and less than 2% lies in the top ten. This clonotype was counted ten times or more. Its antigen is as yet unknown. There were only healthy Caucasians among the donors. Separately, the same data were catalogued under a study of yellow fever vaccine responses in identical twins. From that second work: Twins' T cell vaccine responses reportedly looked partly convergent, partly personalized.

The material sequenced was PBMCs. The chain uses TRBV5-1 and TRBJ1-3, with D possibly matching TRBD1 (5 bases). The receptor was derived from a woman between 18 and 30 years old in good health. The DNA of the CDR3 is TGCGCCAGCAGCTTGGGGGGACCTCAGAGCTCTGGAAACACCATATATTTT. Its translation is CASSLGGPQSSGNTIYF.